The entry below gives a single T cell receptor (beta chain) sequence along with its context. This entry belongs to a study of blood T cell repertoires in COVID-19. Study as a whole: The United States, Italy and Spain provided the acute and convalescent COVID-19 samples. Sources were T cells, B-cell-depleted T cells, or PBMCs; the material itself was cDNA or gDNA.

Under the authors' procedure: Amplification of reference gene primers was used by the study to estimate nucleated cell counts. Using immunoSEQ multiplex PCR, the repertoire was profiled, and TCRdb retains in-frame clones only, with some absent. Clonal size and the V and J genes are those of that table, whereas D and trimming came from the DNA. The sample lists approximately 120,000 clones, around 81% occurring once. The V end was cut by 1 base, the J end by 5 bases, with 15 bases between. This CDR3 is built from 15 residues. The germline gives CDR1 SGHKS, CDR2 YYEKEE (reference sequence). This chain joins TRBV5-5 and TRBJ1-1, with D tentatively TRBD1 (5 bases). The TCR originated in a man aged 55-75 years with acute or convalescent COVID-19. Sequenced sample: peripheral blood. CDR3 bases: TGTGCCAGCAGCTTGTACTCGGCAGGGCGGACTGAAGCTTTCTTT. Translated, it gives CASSLYSAGRTEAFF.